The rows below give T cell receptor beta chains drawn from one sample of a study of blood T cell repertoires in COVID-19. Profiled with immunoSEQ multiplex PCR; TCRdb holds only in-frame clones, not every one. The sample has 200,000 to 250,000 clones; about 91% are singletons. Sequenced sample: peripheral blood. These receptor sequences come from a woman under 40 with COVID-19, enrolled during active disease. The CDR3 runs from the conserved cysteine through the conserved F or W. The order of the fields is D gene, clone size, V gene, J gene, CDR3 protein, CDR3 DNA. D genes are given only for firm matches. Some rows mark clone size as missing; the rest say once, few, many or name a class of expanded clone.

.	.	TRBV5-6	TRBJ2-7	CASSPGGLTGYEQYF	TGTGCCAGCAGCCCGGGGGGCCTCACGGGGTACGAGCAGTACTTC
.	.	TRBV18	TRBJ1-1	CASSPVQGGTEAFF	TGTGCCAGCTCACCAGTCCAGGGAGGGACTGAAGCTTTCTTT
TRBD1	.	TRBV19	TRBJ1-2	CASSLDRGYYGYTF	TGTGCCAGTAGTCTGGACAGGGGGTACTATGGCTACACCTTC
TRBD1	.	TRBV5-6	TRBJ1-2	CASSHRDRVYGYTF	TGTGCCAGCAGCCACCGGGACAGGGTATATGGCTACACCTTC
.	.	TRBV6-2/TRBV6-3	TRBJ1-6	CASSYRHSPLHF	TGTGCCAGCAGTTACCGTCATTCACCCCTCCACTTT
TRBD1	.	TRBV2	TRBJ1-4	CASSLGQGQIKLFF	TGTGCCAGCAGTTTAGGACAGGGACAGATAAAACTGTTTTTT
.	.	TRBV6-5	TRBJ1-2	CASSYPGSYGYTF	TGTGCCAGCAGTTACCCGGGGTCCTATGGCTACACCTTC
TRBD2	few	TRBV4-3	TRBJ2-2	CASSPTSGGMNTGELFF	TGCGCCAGCAGCCCGACTAGCGGGGGAATGAACACCGGGGAGCTGTTTTTT
TRBD1	.	TRBV10-3	TRBJ1-2	CAISVGTGVSDGYTF	TGTGCCATCAGTGTAGGGACAGGGGTTTCGGATGGCTACACCTTC
TRBD2	.	TRBV5-1	TRBJ2-3	CASSPSSGRRGDTQYF	TGCGCCAGCAGTCCATCTAGCGGTCGGAGGGGAGATACGCAGTATTTT
.	.	TRBV13	TRBJ2-3	CASSVRSTDTQYF	TGTGCCAGCAGCGTCAGGTCCACAGATACGCAGTATTTT
TRBD1	once	TRBV4-2	TRBJ1-1	CASSQTGGSNTEAFF	TGTGCCAGCAGCCAGACAGGGGGTTCGAACACTGAAGCTTTCTTT
.	few	TRBV4-1	TRBJ1-5	CASSQSGSNQPQHF	TGCGCCAGCAGCCAGAGCGGTAGCAATCAGCCCCAGCATTTT
.	.	TRBV9	TRBJ1-1	CASSHREVNTEAFF	TGTGCCAGCAGCCACCGGGAGGTGAACACTGAAGCTTTCTTT
.	.	TRBV3-1/TRBV3-2	TRBJ2-7	CASSQDRLREGSGSPPYEQYF	TGTGCCAGCAGCCAAGATCGTCTTAGAGAGGGATCCGGGAGTCCCCCCTACGAGCAGTACTTC
.	.	TRBV19	TRBJ1-5	CASSKRGQPQHF	TGTGCCAGTAGTAAACGGGGTCAGCCCCAGCATTTT
.	.	TRBV11-3	TRBJ2-5	CASSSSRGQETQYF	TGTGCCAGCAGCTCCTCAAGGGGGCAAGAGACCCAGTACTTC
.	.	TRBV28	TRBJ1-2	CASSLGGNYGYTF	TGTGCCAGCAGTCTAGGTGGAAACTATGGCTACACCTTC
.	.	TRBV3-1/TRBV3-2	TRBJ1-4	CPRGPGPRGEKLFF	TGTCCTAGGGGTCCGGGGCCACGGGGGGAAAAACTGTTTTTT
.	few	TRBV3-1/TRBV3-2	TRBJ2-1	CASSQDLSEGSYNEQFF	TGTGCCAGCAGCCAAGATCTATCGGAGGGCTCCTACAATGAGCAGTTCTTC
.	.	TRBV6-6	TRBJ1-1	CASSLDTEAFF	TGTGCCAGCAGCCTCGACACTGAAGCTTTCTTT
TRBD2	once	TRBV5-1	TRBJ2-1	CASSRLAENEQFF	TGCGCCAGCAGTAGACTAGCAGAGAATGAGCAGTTCTTC
.	.	TRBV28	TRBJ2-7	CASSLFGQGYEQYF	TGTGCCAGCAGTTTATTTGGGCAGGGCTACGAGCAGTACTTC
.	few	TRBV28	TRBJ1-1	CASSLPLRGEAFF	TGTGCCAGCAGTCTTCCCCTGAGGGGGGAAGCTTTCTTT
TRBD2	.	TRBV5-4	TRBJ2-7	CASRPQAGYEQYF	TGTGCCAGCAGACCCCAAGCGGGGTACGAGCAGTACTTC
TRBD2	once	TRBV5-1	TRBJ2-1	CASSPGRVNEQFF	TGCGCCAGCAGCCCTGGGAGGGTTAATGAGCAGTTCTTC
.	once	TRBV11-2	TRBJ2-1	CASSTNRGGYNEQFF	TGTGCCAGCAGCACAAACAGGGGGGGATACAATGAGCAGTTCTTC
.	.	TRBV5-6	TRBJ1-2	CASSFRVGYTF	TGTGCCAGCAGCTTCCGGGTTGGCTACACCTTC
TRBD1	once	TRBV12-5	TRBJ1-1	CASGLATGGNTEAFF	TGTGCTAGTGGTTTGGCGACAGGGGGAAACACTGAAGCTTTCTTT
TRBD1	.	TRBV7-2	TRBJ2-7	CASSRGDRGDEQYF	TGTGCCAGCAGCCGCGGGGACAGGGGCGACGAGCAGTACTTC
TRBD1	.	TRBV7-9	TRBJ1-4	CASSWGDRGTEKLFF	TGTGCCAGCAGCTGGGGGGACAGGGGGACTGAAAAACTGTTTTTT
.	.	TRBV5-1	TRBJ1-5	CASSLAGDGQPQHF	TGCGCCAGCAGCTTGGCCGGGGATGGTCAGCCCCAGCATTTT
.	.	TRBV7-2	TRBJ1-6	CASSPRASSPLHF	TGTGCCAGCAGCCCCAGGGCGAGTTCACCCCTCCACTTT
TRBD2	.	TRBV28	TRBJ2-3	CASSKRGAGADTQYF	TGTGCCAGCAGTAAGCGGGGGGCCGGCGCAGATACGCAGTATTTT
TRBD1	.	TRBV28	TRBJ2-5	CASSSPKDRVQETQYF	TGTGCCAGCAGTTCTCCAAAGGACAGGGTCCAAGAGACCCAGTACTTC
.	.	TRBV15	TRBJ1-1	CATSTPTETEAFF	TGTGCCACCAGCACCCCAACAGAGACTGAAGCTTTCTTT
TRBD1	.	TRBV4-3	TRBJ1-2	CASSQDLWTGVRYGYTF	TGCGCCAGCAGCCAAGATCTTTGGACAGGGGTGCGCTATGGCTACACCTTC
.	.	TRBV7-6	TRBJ1-3	CASSFEQPQLSGNTIYF	TGTGCCAGCAGCTTTGAACAACCTCAACTATCTGGAAACACCATATATTTT
TRBD2	.	TRBV11-1	TRBJ2-1	CASSLGGREVDEQFF	TGTGCCAGCAGCTTAGGAGGGAGGGAGGTTGATGAGCAGTTCTTC
TRBD2	.	TRBV7-2	TRBJ2-1	CASRLGLGNEQFF	TGTGCCAGCAGATTGGGACTAGGCAATGAGCAGTTCTTC
.	.	TRBV7-8	TRBJ2-2	CASSPADRILTGELFF	TGTGCCAGCAGCCCCGCAGACAGGATTTTGACCGGGGAGCTGTTTTTT
.	.	TRBV7-2	TRBJ1-6	CASRREADSPLHF	TGTGCCAGCAGGCGGGAGGCAGACTCACCCCTCCACTTT
TRBD2	.	TRBV7-2	TRBJ2-1	CASSSTGGRNEQFF	TGTGCCAGCAGCTCAACGGGGGGTAGGAATGAGCAGTTCTTC
TRBD1	.	TRBV7-9	TRBJ1-6	CASSFGTDNSPLHF	TGTGCCAGCAGCTTTGGGACAGACAATTCACCCCTCCACTTT
.	once	TRBV6-2/TRBV6-3	TRBJ1-2	CASSYSIGGDYGYTF	TGTGCCAGCAGTTACTCGATCGGGGGGGACTATGGCTACACCTTC
TRBD1	.	TRBV3-1/TRBV3-2	TRBJ2-2	CASSQGTGAGELFF	TGTGCCAGCAGTCAAGGTACAGGGGCCGGGGAGCTGTTTTTT
.	.	TRBV7-9	TRBJ2-5	CASSLARGTAEETQYF	TGTGCCAGCAGCTTAGCGCGGGGAACCGCGGAAGAAACCCAGTACTTC
.	.	TRBV15	TRBJ1-2	CATSRDVQGYGYTF	TGTGCCACCAGCAGAGATGTACAGGGCTATGGCTACACCTTC
TRBD2	.	TRBV2	TRBJ2-2	CASGLGFTGELFF	TGTGCCAGCGGACTAGGGTTCACCGGGGAGCTGTTTTTT
TRBD1	once	TRBV7-9	TRBJ1-2	CASSSDRGQGYTF	TGTGCCAGCAGTTCGGACAGGGGGCAGGGCTACACCTTC
.	.	TRBV2	TRBJ1-1	CASRPDGLGGEAFF	TGTGCCAGCAGGCCGGACGGCTTGGGGGGGGAAGCTTTCTTT
.	.	TRBV4-3	TRBJ2-3	CASSQEGGAGDTQYF	TGCGCCAGCAGCCAAGAAGGAGGGGCTGGAGATACGCAGTATTTT
.	once	TRBV18	TRBJ2-1	CASSPPRQGGYNEQFF	TGTGCCAGCTCACCACCCCGACAGGGAGGCTACAATGAGCAGTTCTTC
TRBD1	.	TRBV5-1	TRBJ2-5	CASSWGTATQETQYF	TGCGCCAGCAGCTGGGGGACAGCCACACAAGAGACCCAGTACTTC
.	.	TRBV30	TRBJ2-2	CAWSARGLADTGELFF	TGTGCCTGGAGTGCCCGGGGGCTAGCGGACACCGGGGAGCTGTTTTTT
.	few	TRBV3-1/TRBV3-2	TRBJ2-7	CASSRRGDYEQYF	TGTGCCAGCAGCCGCAGGGGGGACTACGAGCAGTACTTC
TRBD2	.	TRBV25-1	TRBJ2-1	CASSERHVAGRYNEQFF	TGTGCCAGCAGTGAAAGGCACGTAGCGGGAAGGTACAATGAGCAGTTCTTC
TRBD2	.	TRBV9	TRBJ2-3	CASSASGNTDTQYF	TGTGCCAGCAGCGCTAGCGGGAACACAGATACGCAGTATTTT
.	.	TRBV7-9	TRBJ2-2	CASSLRAGELFF	TGTGCCAGCAGCTTGCGCGCCGGGGAGCTGTTTTTT